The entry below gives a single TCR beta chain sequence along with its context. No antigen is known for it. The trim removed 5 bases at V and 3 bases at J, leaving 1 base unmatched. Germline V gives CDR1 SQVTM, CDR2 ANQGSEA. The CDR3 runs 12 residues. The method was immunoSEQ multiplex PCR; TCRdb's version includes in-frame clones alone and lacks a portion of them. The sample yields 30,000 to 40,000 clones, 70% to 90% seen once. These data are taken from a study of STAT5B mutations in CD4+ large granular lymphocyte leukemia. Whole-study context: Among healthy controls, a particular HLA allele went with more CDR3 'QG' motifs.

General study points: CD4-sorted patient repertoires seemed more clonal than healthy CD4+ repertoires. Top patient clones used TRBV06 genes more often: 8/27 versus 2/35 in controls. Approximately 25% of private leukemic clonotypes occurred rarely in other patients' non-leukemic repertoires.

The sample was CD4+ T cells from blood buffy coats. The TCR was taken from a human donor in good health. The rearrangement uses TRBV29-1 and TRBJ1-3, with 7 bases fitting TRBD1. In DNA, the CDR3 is TGCAGCGTTCAGGGGGATGGAAACACCATATATTTT. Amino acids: CSVQGDGNTIYF.